This T cell receptor beta chain was sequenced for a study of shared clonotypes between healthy human individuals (dated by TCRdb to 2019 to 2021). In terms of the full investigation: A couple of women and three men aged 18 to 49 years were included in the cohort. Libraries were prepared and TCR repertoires were sequenced by different laboratories using diverse techniques, in order to increase sequencing depth and limit assay-specific biases. Per donor, three plates each were used for CD4 naive and CD4 memory, two for CD8 naive, and one for CD8 memory. Each donor's leukapheresis produced roughly between roughly 0.9 and 8.9 billion PBMCs. To estimate repertoire size and how much clonotypes are shared between individuals, the study performed deep sequencing of blood TCR repertoires from a handful of healthy adults. Broad study findings and their caveats: Sharing across several donors was observed for approximately 5% of naive CD4, 3.5% of naive CD8, 2.3% of memory CD4, and roughly 0.4% of memory CD8 clonotypes. Rarefaction of sorted-subset datasets indicated incomplete sequencing despite the large sequencing depth. Pairwise subsampling led to the expectation that sequencing depth would affect the degree of clonotype sharing among donors. Sampling was restricted to blood, and TCR repertoires in tissue are likely to differ from TCR repertoires in blood. Naive subsets generally had larger estimated clonotype richness than memory subsets did. The small number of donors limited the genetic and exposure-history diversity represented. Higher generation probabilities were observed for clonotypes shared by all four sorted-subset donors than for non-shared clonotypes.

CDR1 and CDR2 are read off the germline V gene (reference sequence) as SGHAT and FQDESV. Ends trimmed: V by 2 bases, J by 4 bases; bases unmatched to a gene: 0. The CDR3 sequence holds 13 residues, the cysteine and phenylalanine included. Only the CDR3 DNA is retained, 39 bases long and in frame from the first base. Using the deep immunoSEQ assay, TCR CDR3 regions were amplified from genomic DNA by multiplex PCR. Extracted genomic DNA from each cell subset was spread evenly across all wells of several immunoSEQ 96-well plates, with each plate serving as a replicate. For sorted subsets, each replicate PCR was loaded with 200 ng genomic DNA, equivalent to 25,000 to 35,000 T cell genomes. Purified libraries were measured with a Qubit 3.0 fluorometer, size-checked on a Bioanalyzer 2100, and measured again with the KAPA Library Quantification kit. A separate single-read 150-cycle Illumina NextSeq 550 flow cell was used to sequence each immunoSEQ 96-well plate. Per the authors' processing: Because the immunoSEQ output held only junctional sequences and lacked quality scores, the filtering could not match the filtering applied to full-length reads. To assign V/J genes and CDR3, sequences were annotated against IMGT germline references using PyIR, a Python wrapper for IgBLAST v1.9. Reads were removed for weak V/J assignments (E-value above 1e-6), missing CDR3, stop codons, out-of-frame junctions, or ambiguous translated residues. V3J clonotypes were defined by identical inferred V gene, J gene, and CDR3 amino acid sequence. Percentage overlap between repertoires was calculated by dividing the number of shared unique clonotypes by the size of the smaller repertoire. RTK rarefaction, the Chao1 estimator, and Recon v2.1 estimates of unobserved clonotypes were used to assess repertoire richness. OLGA was used to compute generation probabilities for all TCRbeta clonotypes that the gDNA method yielded from several donors. Entries here come from immuneACCESS through TCRdb and include only in-frame sequences with V and J called. Some clones fail to appear in such tables; in the studies checked, an unresolved V gene covers under half of the shortfall, and the cause of the remainder is unknown. The DNA was the basis for D and trimming; V, J and clone size are from that table. This sample comprises some 1.5 million clones, around 97% of them detected only once. Roughly 1.1% of the sample comes from the top ten.

Healthy HIV-negative adults with no recently reported acute infections or vaccinations were included as donors. Only Caucasian adults living in Nashville, Tennessee, USA were represented among the donors. CD4+ T cells were enriched by magnetic negative selection, after which naive cells were positively selected on CD45RA and the negative fraction was taken as the memory subset. Blood was obtained by leukapheresis, after which PBMCs were separated by Ficoll-Histopaque density gradient centrifugation and cryopreserved in liquid nitrogen vapor phase. Purity and quantity of every magnetically sorted T cell population were checked by analytical flow cytometry. Genomic DNA was isolated from every sorted fraction and measured by UV absorbance on a Nanodrop 2000c. Notes on this clone: The clone's antigen remains unknown. No much larger clone exists at a distance of one base, and base qualities are not known.

The source material was naive CD4+ T cells sorted from blood. The cell subset or site tag for this specimen amounts to: CD45RA+ positively selected. The chain employs TRBV11-1 and TRBJ2-3; 7 central nucleotides agree with TRBD2. The source is a man aged 25-45 years in good health. The DNA is TGTGCCAGCAGCTTACGGGGGGCAGATACGCAGTATTTT. Translated, it reads CASSLRGADTQYF.